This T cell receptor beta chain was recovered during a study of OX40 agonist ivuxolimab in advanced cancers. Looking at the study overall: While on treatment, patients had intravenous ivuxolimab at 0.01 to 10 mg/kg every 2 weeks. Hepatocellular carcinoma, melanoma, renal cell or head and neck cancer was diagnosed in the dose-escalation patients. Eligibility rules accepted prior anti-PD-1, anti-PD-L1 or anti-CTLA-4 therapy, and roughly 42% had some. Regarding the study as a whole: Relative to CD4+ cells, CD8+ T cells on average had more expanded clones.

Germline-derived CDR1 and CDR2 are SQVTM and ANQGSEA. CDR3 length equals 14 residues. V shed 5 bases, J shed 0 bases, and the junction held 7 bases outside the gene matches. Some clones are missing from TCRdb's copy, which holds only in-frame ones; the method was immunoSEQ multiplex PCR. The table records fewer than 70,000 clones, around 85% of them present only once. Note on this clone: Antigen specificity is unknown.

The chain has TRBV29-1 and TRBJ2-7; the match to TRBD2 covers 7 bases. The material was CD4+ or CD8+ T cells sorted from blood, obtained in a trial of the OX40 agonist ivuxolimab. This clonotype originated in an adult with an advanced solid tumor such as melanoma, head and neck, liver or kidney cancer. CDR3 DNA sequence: TGCAGCGTTCTAATAGCGGGCAGCTCCTACGAGCAGTACTTC. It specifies CSVLIAGSSYEQYF.